A single sample is the source of the 2 T cell receptor beta chains below, sequenced in a study of T cells in Graves' hyperthyroidism and ophthalmopathy. The source material, RNA transcripts, was used to amplify TCR beta CDR3 regions. Initially, a first-round RT-PCR of the TCR CDR3 employed the HTBI primer set. TCRdb independently ran MiXCR on the multiplex PCR reads; one entry per CDR3 protein. The table shows hundreds of thousands of distinct CDR3 sequences, with about 45% occurring only once. The sequencing sample was made of peripheral blood or thyroid tissue (not recorded which). These receptors came from an adult man with Graves' disease, either hyperthyroidism or ophthalmopathy (not recorded which).

To note about this clonotype: The junction and the germline gene differ at one end; a read error may be behind it. The chain recombines TRBV5-5 with TRBJ1-5; D unresolved. This CDR3 region has 16 residues. Looked up from germline, CDR1 is SGHKS and CDR2 is YYEKEE (reference sequence). Here the CDR3 DNA reads TGTGCCAGCAGTTTGGGGATCCCGCTTAGCAATCAGCCCCAGCATTTT. Translating gives CASSLGIPLSNQPQHF.

This clonotype was detected many times. The chain uses TRBV15 and TRBJ2-2, with 11 bases aligning to TRBD2. Germline CDR1 and CDR2: LNHNV and YYDKDF (reference sequence). This CDR3 comprises 15 residues. Trimming at V came to 5 bases and at J to 4 bases, leaving 3 bases not matched to a gene. The DNA for the CDR3 is TGTGCCACCAGCTCACTAGCGGGGGTCACCGGGGAGCTGTTTTTT. Translated, it gives CATSSLAGVTGELFF.